This is a list of T cell receptor beta chains from one sample in a study of cytomegalovirus exposure and HLA in healthy donors. Measured with immunoSEQ multiplex PCR; TCRdb has only the in-frame clones, and not every one. Of more than 95,000 clones in the sample, about 85% are singletons; the top ten hold 4%. Sequencing was carried out using PBMCs. These receptors were taken from a man younger than 30 in good health and CMV-seropositive. The CDR3 runs from the conserved cysteine through the conserved F or W. The D gene is left open where the match is weak. Only some rows state a clone size, as once, few, many or a class for expanded clones.

TRBD2	.	TRBV18	TRBJ2-1	CASSPLAANEQFF	TGTGCCAGCTCACCCCTAGCGGCTAATGAGCAGTTCTTC
TRBD1	.	TRBV30	TRBJ1-6	CAWSAWDRSNSPLHF	TGTGCCTGGAGTGCGTGGGACAGGTCAAATTCACCCCTCCACTTT
.	.	TRBV6-1	TRBJ2-7	CASGVAGVTYEQYF	TGTGCCAGCGGGGTGGCGGGTGTAACCTACGAGCAGTACTTC
.	once	TRBV9	TRBJ1-5	CASSAGGQGNQPQHF	TGTGCCAGCAGCGCCGGGGGGCAGGGGAATCAGCCCCAGCATTTT
.	.	TRBV30	TRBJ2-7	CAWSRQEPIYEQYF	TGTGCCTGGAGTAGACAGGAGCCCATCTACGAGCAGTACTTC
TRBD2	.	TRBV5-1	TRBJ2-5	CASSPTGGAETQYF	TGCGCCAGCAGTCCCACCGGGGGGGCAGAGACCCAGTACTTC
TRBD1	.	TRBV5-1	TRBJ1-4	CASSLGTGGGEKLFF	TGCGCCAGCAGCTTGGGGACAGGGGGTGGTGAAAAACTGTTTTTT
.	.	TRBV7-9	TRBJ2-7	CASSLGGDRSYEQYF	TGTGCCAGCAGCTTAGGGGGGGACAGATCCTACGAGCAGTACTTC
TRBD1	medium-sized	TRBV6-1	TRBJ2-7	CATQGGQGADEQYF	TGTGCCACCCAAGGGGGACAGGGGGCGGACGAGCAGTACTTC
.	.	TRBV2	TRBJ2-7	CASGASYEQYF	TGTGCCAGCGGGGCATCCTACGAGCAGTACTTC
TRBD2	.	TRBV11-2	TRBJ2-7	CASSLEGTSGTGYEQYF	TGTGCCAGCAGCTTAGAGGGGACTAGCGGGACGGGGTACGAGCAGTACTTC
.	.	TRBV19	TRBJ2-3	CASSPRRTLRTDTQYF	TGTGCCAGTAGTCCTAGGCGGACTCTCCGCACAGATACGCAGTATTTT
.	.	TRBV2	TRBJ2-1	CASWSSYNEQFF	TGTGCCAGCTGGAGCTCCTACAATGAGCAGTTCTTC
.	few	TRBV10-3	TRBJ1-5	CAISELVSNQPQHF	TGTGCCATCAGTGAACTTGTAAGCAATCAGCCCCAGCATTTT
.	.	TRBV7-2	TRBJ2-7	CASIRQGGGSYEQYF	TGTGCCAGCATACGCCAGGGAGGAGGATCCTACGAGCAGTACTTC
.	.	TRBV19	TRBJ1-6	CASSLIRDSYNSPLHF	TGTGCCAGTAGTCTAATCCGGGACTCCTATAATTCACCCCTCCACTTT